These 20 T cell receptor beta chains originate from one sample sequenced in a study of T-cell reconstitution after alpha-beta-depleted transplantation in children (dated by TCRdb to the mid-2010s). The protocol used for the library was PCR. Sequencing instrument: Illumina HiSeq 2500. TCR library preparation used molecular barcoding, with unique molecular identifiers applied to normalize quantification of the TCRbeta repertoire. The public reads were quality trimmed at Q25 with fastp and then assembled into clones with MiXCR by TCRdb, keeping productive beta chains. One record per CDR3 amino acid sequence lists the most common genes and DNA. The sample includes about 460,000 distinct CDR3 sequences, with roughly an eighth observed a single time. The ten top clones hold roughly 15% of the sample. The treatment or condition label of this sample denotes: allogeneic hematopoietic cell transplantation with graft depleted of TCRalphabeta T cells and CD19 B cells.

The sequences come from PBMCs, mostly from graft donor cells, collected 180 days after TCRalphabeta/CD19-depleted stem cell transplant. The receptors originated from a female patient between 2 and 15 years old who had a stem cell transplant for aplastic anemia, so the T cells may come from the graft donor.

The chain uses TRBV15 and TRBJ2-2; no firm D call. CDR3 length equals 14 residues. The V end was cut by 0 bases, the J end by 4 bases, with 6 bases between. Germline CDR1 reads LNHNV; CDR2 reads YYDKDF (reference sequence). The CDR3 spells CATSRDFSTGELFF. The CDR3 coding sequence is TGTGCCACCAGCAGAGATTTTAGCACCGGGGAGCTGTTTTTT.

Many counts were recorded for this clonotype. The rearrangement links TRBV18 to TRBJ2-5, with D tentatively TRBD1 (6 bases). This CDR3 contains 14 residues. CDR1 is KGHSH, CDR2 LQKENI, per germline. Trimming took off 1 base at V and 2 bases at J, with 8 bases between the two ends. The CDR3 DNA reads as TGTGCCAGCTCACCACTGGGGGCACAAGAGACCCAGTACTTC. Its translation is CASSPLGAQETQYF.

This clonotype has a count of ten or more. The chain uses TRBV4-1 and TRBJ2-5; 11 bases map to TRBD2. Germline loops: CDR1 MGHRA, CDR2 YSYEKL. This CDR3 has 16 residues. V lost 4 bases and J lost 5; bases outside the gene matches: 9. The CDR3 region has the DNA TGCGCCAGCAGCCTGGGGGGGACTAGCGGAGGGGAGACCCAGTACTTC. The encoded protein is CASSLGGTSGGETQYF.

This clonotype was picked up a small number of times. CDR3 sequence: CASRAGDYNEQFF. The CDR3 coding sequence is TGCGCCAGCAGAGCGGGAGACTACAATGAGCAGTTCTTC. The chain has TRBV5-1 and TRBJ2-1; 8 nucleotides line up with TRBD2. CDR3 length: 13 residues. The germline gives CDR1 SGHRS, CDR2 YFSETQ. Trimming removed 5 bases from V and 3 bases from J; junction bases left unmatched: 1.

The chain uses TRBV7-2 and TRBJ2-3; TRBD2 matches at 16 bases. CDR1 and CDR2 (germline): SGHTA, FQGNSA. The CDR3 is made up of 19 amino acids. Trimming cost V 2 bases and J 2 bases; bases outside gene matches: 7. The CDR3: CASSLPGLAGGPSTDTQYF. CDR3 bases: TGTGCCAGCAGCTTACCGGGACTAGCGGGAGGGCCGTCCACAGATACGCAGTATTTT. The full variable domain, its missing parts supplied by reference TRBV7-2 and TRBJ2-3, is GAGVSQSPSNKVTEKGKDVELRCDPISGHTALYWYRQSLGQGLEFLIYFQGNSAPDKSGLPSDRFSAERTGGSVSTLTIQRTQQEDSAVYLCASSLPGLAGGPSTDTQYFGPGTRLTVL.

The sample holds one count of this clonotype. A much larger clone differs from this one at a single base, so this may be a read error. This chain uses TRBV5-1 with TRBJ2-6; 7 bases match TRBD1. This CDR3 has 17 amino acids. The germline CDR1 and CDR2 sequences are SGHRS and YFSETQ. For the CDR3, the DNA is TGCGCCAGCAGCTCGACAGGGCTCGTCTCTGGGGCCAACGGCCTGACTTTC. Translating gives CASSSTGLVSGANGLTF.

The DNA for the CDR3 is TGTGCCAGCAGCTTGAACACACTTGTGGTTGGGGACACTGAAGCTTTCTTT. Protein product: CASSLNTLVVGDTEAFF. V gene TRBV5-4 combines with J gene TRBJ1-1; D unresolved. The CDR3 has 17 residues. Trimming removed 1 base from V and 3 bases from J, with 19 bases in between. Germline assignment: CDR1 SGHNT and CDR2 YYREEE (reference sequence).

The chain couples TRBV6-2 or TRBV6-3 to TRBJ1-5; 7 bases agree with TRBD1. This CDR3 spans 15 amino acids. The germline V gene encodes CDR1 MNHEY and CDR2 SVGEGT. V lost 7 bases, J lost 3 bases, and 9 bases stayed unmatched. In DNA, the CDR3 is TGTGCCAGCACCCCCAGGGGGTACCCCAATCAGCCCCAGCATTTT. Protein product: CASTPRGYPNQPQHF.

The rearrangement uses TRBV28 and TRBJ1-5, with TRBD1 matching over 7 bases. The CDR3 is 13 amino acids. The junction had 5 bases not matched to a gene; V was cut back by 6 bases and J by 6 bases. Germline values: CDR1 MDHEN, CDR2 SYDVKM. CDR3 coding DNA: TGTGCCAGCAGGAGGGGGCGCGTTCAGCCCCAGCATTTT. Translation: CASRRGRVQPQHF.

This rearrangement joins TRBV6-1 to TRBJ2-1; a possible D gene is TRBD2 (6 bases). The CDR3 consists of 14 residues. V lost 7 bases and J 9 bases, leaving 19 bases between the germline ends. The germline CDR1 and CDR2 sequences are MNHNS and SASEGT. This CDR3 reads CASIRRRGIGEQFF. Here the CDR3 DNA reads TGTGCCAGCATACGGAGGCGGGGTATCGGTGAGCAGTTCTTC.

This clonotype has a count of ten or more. The rearrangement uses TRBV7-9 and TRBJ2-1; D is possibly TRBD1 (5 bases). The CDR3 loop spans 15 amino acids. Looked up from germline, CDR1 is SEHNR and CDR2 is FQNEAQ (reference sequence). Trimming left V 5 bases short and J 1 base short, with 12 bases between. Written as DNA, the CDR3 is TGTGCCAGCAGCCAAACAGGTGATTCCTACAATGAGCAGTTCTTC. Translating it yields CASSQTGDSYNEQFF.

The V call is TRBV6-2 or TRBV6-3, the J call TRBJ2-1, with TRBD2 identical over 8 bases. Germline trimming cut 8 bases from V and 5 bases from J; bases unmatched to any gene: 11. The CDR3 is 15 residues long. Germline CDR1 MNHEY, CDR2 SVGEGT. CDR3 nucleotides: TGTGCCAGCCGGAGTTGGCGGGAGGTCCACAATGAGCAGTTCTTC. This translates into CASRSWREVHNEQFF.

This clonotype was picked up a small number of times. The gene calls are TRBV29-1 and TRBJ2-3; D possibly matches TRBD1 or TRBD2 (5 bases each). CDR1 is SQVTM and CDR2 is ANQGSEA in the germline V gene. Between the trimmed V and J ends, which lost 4 bases and 2 bases, there was a span of 10 bases. The length of the CDR3 is 13 residues. The CDR3 region is CSVGGSTTDTQYF. For the CDR3, the DNA is TGCAGCGTTGGGGGGTCGACCACAGATACGCAGTATTTT.

This clonotype showed up just a few times. The V and J genes are TRBV15 and TRBJ1-4; D perhaps matches TRBD1 (5 bases). The CDR3 runs 13 residues. From germline, CDR1 is LNHNV and CDR2 YYDKDF (reference sequence). Deletions cut 8 bases from V and 6 bases from J, with 13 bases between. This chain's CDR3 is CATAQDNHEKLFF. Here the CDR3 DNA reads TGTGCCACCGCTCAGGACAACCATGAAAAACTGTTTTTT.

This chain joins TRBV4-2 and TRBJ2-7; D ambiguous. The CDR3 is 13 residues long. V shed 3 bases and J shed 3 bases, with 9 bases lying between them. CDR1 is LGHNA, CDR2 YNFKEQ, per germline. CDR3: CASSQAVVYEQYF. The DNA of the CDR3 is TGTGCCAGCAGCCAGGCGGTCGTCTACGAGCAGTACTTC.

The chain joins TRBV29-1 to TRBJ2-6; 9 bases map to TRBD1. V was pared by 4 bases and J by 0 bases, with 10 bases of the junction left unmatched. This CDR3 comprises 18 residues. Germline-derived CDR1 and CDR2 are SQVTM and ANQGSEA. The DNA of the CDR3 is TGCAGCGTTGTAGACCGGGACAGGGTCTTCTCTGGGGCCAACGTCCTGACTTTC. As protein: CSVVDRDRVFSGANVLTF. Full variable domain (rest looked up from reference TRBV29-1 and TRBJ2-6): SAVISQKPSRDICQRGTSLTIQCQVDSQVTMMFWYRQQPGQSLTLIATANQGSEATYESGFVIDKFPISRPNLTFSTLTVSNMSPEDSSIYLCSVVDRDRVFSGANVLTFGAGSRLTVL.

The sample holds many counts of this clonotype. V gene TRBV7-8 combines with J gene TRBJ2-4; TRBD1 matches at 10 bases. With V trimmed by 5 bases and J by 15 bases, 16 bases remained unmatched. Germline V gene sequence: CDR1 SGHVS, CDR2 FQNEAQ. The CDR3 is 15 amino acids. The CDR3 loop is CASSPSGTGVFLGYF. Written as DNA, the CDR3 is TGTGCCAGCAGCCCATCCGGGACAGGGGTGTTCCTTGGGTACTTC.

J is TRBJ2-7 and V is TRBV21-1; the D call in the table, TRBD1, was not verified against the DNA. TRBV21-1 is labeled a pseudogene. This CDR3 is 15 amino acids long. The CDR3 spells CASREYPGGADEQYV. CDR3 nucleotides: TGTGCCAGCAGGGAATACCCAGGGGGGGCGGACGAGCAGTACGTC.

Ten or more counts support this clonotype. The J gene is TRBJ2-5, the V gene TRBV12-3 or TRBV12-4, with no clear D. The CDR3 runs 14 residues. V shed 3 bases and J shed 1 base, with 9 bases lying between them. The CDR3 DNA is TGTGCCAGCAGTTTTATAGACATCCAAGAGACCCAGTACTTC. It encodes CASSFIDIQETQYF.

This CDR3 reads CSVERGYTEAFF. Written as DNA, the CDR3 is TGCAGCGTTGAAAGGGGGTACACTGAAGCTTTCTTT. This chain uses TRBV29-1 with TRBJ1-1; TRBD1 might be the D (6 bases). Germline CDR1 is SQVTM and CDR2 is ANQGSEA. This CDR3 has 12 residues. V was shortened by 2 bases and J by 3 bases, with 7 bases between the two germline ends. Using reference TRBV29-1 and TRBJ1-1 for the parts outside the CDR3, the full variable domain is SAVISQKPSRDICQRGTSLTIQCQVDSQVTMMFWYRQQPGQSLTLIATANQGSEATYESGFVIDKFPISRPNLTFSTLTVSNMSPEDSSIYLCSVERGYTEAFFGQGTRLTVV.